Detailed here is one TCR beta chain. The data are from a study of blood T cell repertoires in COVID-19. Across the study: PBMCs, B-cell-depleted T cells, or T cells provided the cDNA or gDNA that made up the material.

Produced via immunoSEQ multiplex PCR; TCRdb's table is partial and in-frame only. The sample lists under 150,000 clones, 85% to 90% seen once, with 3% in the top ten. CDR3 length: 17 amino acids. Germline CDR1 is SGHVS and CDR2 is FNYEAQ. V dropped 2 bases and J dropped 0 bases, with 13 bases sitting between them. Sequenced sample: peripheral blood. The rearrangement joins TRBV7-6 to TRBJ2-2; D is perhaps TRBD1 (6 bases). The source is a woman in her sixties or seventies with active COVID-19. This CDR3 is CASSLPTQGPNTGELFF. The DNA of the CDR3 is TGTGCCAGCAGCTTACCTACCCAGGGGCCGAACACCGGGGAGCTGTTTTTT.